This T cell receptor beta chain came from a study of blood T cell repertoires in COVID-19. Study information: Samples taken during acute and convalescent COVID-19 were collected in the United States, Italy and Spain. In each case, the material was cDNA or gDNA derived from T cells, B-cell-depleted T cells, or PBMCs.

This clone has a handful of counts. Assay used: immunoSEQ multiplex PCR; TCRdb lists only in-frame clones, some missing. The data contain around 120,000 clones, around 81% of them singletons. V trimming: 7 bases; J trimming: 8 bases; junction bases outside the gene matches: 11. Germline CDR1 MNHEY, CDR2 SVGAGI. The CDR3 spans 14 residues. The J gene is TRBJ2-3, the V gene TRBV6-5, with TRBD2 matching 8 bases. Specimen: peripheral blood. This TCR was recovered from a man aged 35 to 55 with active or convalescent COVID-19. The chain's CDR3 is CASNERGPFATQYF. The DNA of the CDR3 is TGTGCCAGCAACGAGCGGGGGCCCTTCGCTACGCAGTATTTT.